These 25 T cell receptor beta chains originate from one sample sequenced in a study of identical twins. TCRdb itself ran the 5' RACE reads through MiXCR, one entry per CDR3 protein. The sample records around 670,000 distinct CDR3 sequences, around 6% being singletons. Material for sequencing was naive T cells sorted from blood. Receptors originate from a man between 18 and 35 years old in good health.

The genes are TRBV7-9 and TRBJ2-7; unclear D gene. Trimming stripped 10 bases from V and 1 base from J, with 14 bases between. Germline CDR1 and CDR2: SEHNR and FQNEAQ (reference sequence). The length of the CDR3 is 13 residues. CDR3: CATAPSPSYEQYV. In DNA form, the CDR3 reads TGTGCCACCGCACCCTCCCCGTCCTACGAGCAGTACGTC.

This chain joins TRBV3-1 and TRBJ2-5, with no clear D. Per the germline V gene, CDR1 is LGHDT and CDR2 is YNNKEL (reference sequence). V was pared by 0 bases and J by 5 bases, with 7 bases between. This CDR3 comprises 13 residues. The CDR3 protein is CASSQESTETQYF. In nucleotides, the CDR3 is TGTGCCAGCAGCCAAGAATCGACGGAGACCCAGTACTTC.

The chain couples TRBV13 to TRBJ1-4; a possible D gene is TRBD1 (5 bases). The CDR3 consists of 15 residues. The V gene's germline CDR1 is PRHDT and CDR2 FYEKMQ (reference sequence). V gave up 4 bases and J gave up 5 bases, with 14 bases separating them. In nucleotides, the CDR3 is TGTGCCAGCAGCTCGAGAGACGACAGAAATGAAAAACTGTTTTTT. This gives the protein CASSSRDDRNEKLFF.

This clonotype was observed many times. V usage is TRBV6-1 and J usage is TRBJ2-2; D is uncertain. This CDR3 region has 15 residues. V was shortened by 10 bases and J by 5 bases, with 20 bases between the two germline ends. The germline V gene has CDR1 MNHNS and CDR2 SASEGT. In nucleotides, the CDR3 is TGTGCCACATCCTCGGCTTTTGGAAATACCGGGGAGCTGTTTTTT. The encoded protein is CATSSAFGNTGELFF.

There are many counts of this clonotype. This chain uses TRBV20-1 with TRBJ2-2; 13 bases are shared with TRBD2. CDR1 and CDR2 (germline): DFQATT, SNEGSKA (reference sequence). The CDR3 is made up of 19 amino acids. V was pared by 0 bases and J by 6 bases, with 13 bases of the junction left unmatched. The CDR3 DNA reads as TGCAGTGCTAGAGATTACCCCGGACTAGCGGGAGAAAACGCCGGGGAGCTGTTTTTT. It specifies CSARDYPGLAGENAGELFF.

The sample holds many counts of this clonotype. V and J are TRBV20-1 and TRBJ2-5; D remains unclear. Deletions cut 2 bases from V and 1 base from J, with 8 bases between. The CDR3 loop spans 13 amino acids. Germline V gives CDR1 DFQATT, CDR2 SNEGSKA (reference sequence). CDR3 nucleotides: TGCAGTGCTAGAATTGGATTCCAAGAGACCCAGTACTTC. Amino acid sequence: CSARIGFQETQYF.

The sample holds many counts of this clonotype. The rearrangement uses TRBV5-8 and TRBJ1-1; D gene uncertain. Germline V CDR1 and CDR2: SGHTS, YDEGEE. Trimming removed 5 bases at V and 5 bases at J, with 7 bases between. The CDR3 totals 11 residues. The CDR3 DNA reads TGTGCCAGCAGAGTGGAGACTGAAGCTTTCTTT. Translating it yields CASRVETEAFF.

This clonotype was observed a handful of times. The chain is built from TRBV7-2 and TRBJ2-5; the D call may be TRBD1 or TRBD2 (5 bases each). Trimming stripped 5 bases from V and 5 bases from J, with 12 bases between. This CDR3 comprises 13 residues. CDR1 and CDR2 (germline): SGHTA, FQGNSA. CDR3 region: CASSRDEWETQYF. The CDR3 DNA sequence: TGTGCCAGCAGCCGGGACGAGTGGGAGACCCAGTACTTC.

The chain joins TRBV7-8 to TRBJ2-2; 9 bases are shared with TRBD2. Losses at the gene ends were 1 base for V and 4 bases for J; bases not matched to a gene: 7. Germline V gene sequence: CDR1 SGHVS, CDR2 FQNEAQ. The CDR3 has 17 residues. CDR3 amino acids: CASSLVRSGRSTGELFF. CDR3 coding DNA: TGTGCCAGCAGCTTAGTTCGTAGCGGGAGATCCACCGGGGAGCTGTTTTTT.

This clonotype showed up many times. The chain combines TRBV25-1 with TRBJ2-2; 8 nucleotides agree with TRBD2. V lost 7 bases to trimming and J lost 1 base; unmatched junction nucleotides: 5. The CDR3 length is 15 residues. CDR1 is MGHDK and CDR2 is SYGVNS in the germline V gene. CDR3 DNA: TGTGCCAGCACGGTGGCGGGGGGGAACACCGGGGAGCTGTTTTTT. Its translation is CASTVAGGNTGELFF.

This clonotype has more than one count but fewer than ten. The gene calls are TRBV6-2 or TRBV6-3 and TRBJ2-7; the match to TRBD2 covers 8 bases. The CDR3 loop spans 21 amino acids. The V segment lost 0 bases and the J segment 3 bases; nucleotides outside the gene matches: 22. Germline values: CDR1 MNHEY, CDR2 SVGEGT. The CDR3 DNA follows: TGTGCCAGCAGTTACTCGATGGGACTAGGAGTGCCGGGGGCCTTAGACTACGAGCAGTACGTC. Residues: CASSYSMGLGVPGALDYEQYV.

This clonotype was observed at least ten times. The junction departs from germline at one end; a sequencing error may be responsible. DNA for the CDR3: TGTGCCAGCAGAAAGACAGGGAACAATGAAGCTTTCTTT. Translation: CASRKTGNNEAFF. The chain uses TRBV6-2 or TRBV6-3 and TRBJ1-1; 7 nucleotides align to TRBD1. Germline V gives CDR1 MNHEY, CDR2 SVGEGT. This CDR3 has 13 residues.

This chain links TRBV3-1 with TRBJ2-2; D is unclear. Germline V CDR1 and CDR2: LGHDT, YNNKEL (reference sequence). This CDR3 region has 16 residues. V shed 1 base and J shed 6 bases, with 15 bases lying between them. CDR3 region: CASSQAPPSVAGELFF. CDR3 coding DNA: TGTGCCAGCAGCCAAGCCCCCCCCTCGGTGGCCGGGGAGCTGTTTTTT.

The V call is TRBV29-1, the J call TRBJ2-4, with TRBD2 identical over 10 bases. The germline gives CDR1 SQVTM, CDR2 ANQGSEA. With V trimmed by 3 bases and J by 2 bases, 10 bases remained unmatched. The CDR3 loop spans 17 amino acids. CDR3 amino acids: CSVEGAGGGFTKNIQYF. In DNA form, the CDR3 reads TGCAGCGTTGAGGGAGCGGGAGGGGGCTTTACCAAAAACATTCAGTACTTC.

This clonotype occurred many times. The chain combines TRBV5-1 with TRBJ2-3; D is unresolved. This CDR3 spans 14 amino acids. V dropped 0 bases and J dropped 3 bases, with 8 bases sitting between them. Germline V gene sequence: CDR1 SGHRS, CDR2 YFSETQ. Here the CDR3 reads CASSLGGLTDTQYF. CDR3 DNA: TGCGCCAGCAGCTTGGGAGGTTTGACAGATACGCAGTATTTT.

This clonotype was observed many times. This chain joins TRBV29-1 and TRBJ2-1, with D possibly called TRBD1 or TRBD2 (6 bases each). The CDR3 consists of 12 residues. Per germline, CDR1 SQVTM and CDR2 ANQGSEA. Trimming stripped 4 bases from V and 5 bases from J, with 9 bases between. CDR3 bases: TGCAGCGTTGCGGGGGCAAACAATGAGCAGTTCTTC. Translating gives CSVAGANNEQFF.

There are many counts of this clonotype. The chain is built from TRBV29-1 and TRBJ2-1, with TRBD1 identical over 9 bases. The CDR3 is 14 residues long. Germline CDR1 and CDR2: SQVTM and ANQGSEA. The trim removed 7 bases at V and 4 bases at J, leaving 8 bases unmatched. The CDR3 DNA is TGCAGCGCATACAGGGGGCAAGGGTACAATGAGCAGTTCTTC. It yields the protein CSAYRGQGYNEQFF.

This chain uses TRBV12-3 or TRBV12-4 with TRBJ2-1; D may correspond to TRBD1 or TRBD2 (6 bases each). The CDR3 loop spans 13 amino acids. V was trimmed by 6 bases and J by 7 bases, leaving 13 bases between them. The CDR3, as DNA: TGTGCCAGCAGGTGGGGGGCAGGGAATGAGCAGTTCTTC. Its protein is CASRWGAGNEQFF.

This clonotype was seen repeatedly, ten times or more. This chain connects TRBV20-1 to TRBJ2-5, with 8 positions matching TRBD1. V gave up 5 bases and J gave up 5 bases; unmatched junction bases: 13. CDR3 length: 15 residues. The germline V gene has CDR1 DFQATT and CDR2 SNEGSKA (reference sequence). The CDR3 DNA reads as TGCAGTGCTTCCCCTGGACAGGGTGTTTGGGAGACCCAGTACTTC. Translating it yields CSASPGQGVWETQYF.

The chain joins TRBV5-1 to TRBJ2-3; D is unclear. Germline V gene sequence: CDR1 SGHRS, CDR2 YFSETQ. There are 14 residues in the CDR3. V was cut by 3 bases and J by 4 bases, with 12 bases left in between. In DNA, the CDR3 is TGCGCCAGCAGCTCTAGGATCGTATCAGATACGCAGTATTTT. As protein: CASSSRIVSDTQYF.

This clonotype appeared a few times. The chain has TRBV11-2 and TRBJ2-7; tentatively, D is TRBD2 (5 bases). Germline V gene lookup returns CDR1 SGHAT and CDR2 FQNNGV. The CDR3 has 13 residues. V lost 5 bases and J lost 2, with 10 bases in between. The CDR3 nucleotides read TGTGCCAGCAGCCACGGGATAACCTACGAGCAGTACGTC. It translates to CASSHGITYEQYV.

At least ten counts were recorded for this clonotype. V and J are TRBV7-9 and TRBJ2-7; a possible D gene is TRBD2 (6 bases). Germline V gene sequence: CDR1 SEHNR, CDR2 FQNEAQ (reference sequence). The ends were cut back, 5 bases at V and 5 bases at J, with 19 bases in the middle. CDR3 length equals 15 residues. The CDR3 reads CASSINSGDPNEQYF. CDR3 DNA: TGTGCCAGCAGCATAAATAGCGGAGACCCGAACGAGCAGTACTTC.

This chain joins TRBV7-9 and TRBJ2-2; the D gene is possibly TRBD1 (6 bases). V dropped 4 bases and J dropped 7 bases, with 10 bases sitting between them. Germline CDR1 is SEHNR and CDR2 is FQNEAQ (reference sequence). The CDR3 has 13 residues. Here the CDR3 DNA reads TGTGCCAGCAGCTCCGGACAGATCGGGGAGCTGTTTTTT. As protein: CASSSGQIGELFF.

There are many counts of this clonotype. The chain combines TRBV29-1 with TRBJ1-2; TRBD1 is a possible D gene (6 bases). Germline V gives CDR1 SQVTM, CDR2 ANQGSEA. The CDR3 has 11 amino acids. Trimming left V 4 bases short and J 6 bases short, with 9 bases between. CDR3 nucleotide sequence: TGCAGCGTTGTTGGGGGGCATGGCTACACCTTC. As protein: CSVVGGHGYTF.

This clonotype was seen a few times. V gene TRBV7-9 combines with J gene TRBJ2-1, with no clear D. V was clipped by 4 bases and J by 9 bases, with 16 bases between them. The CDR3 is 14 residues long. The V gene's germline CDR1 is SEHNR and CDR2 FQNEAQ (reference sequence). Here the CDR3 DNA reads TGTGCCAGCAGCTCACATCTAGACAAGACTGAGCAGTTCTTC. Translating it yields CASSSHLDKTEQFF.